The 3 T cell receptor beta chains below all came from one sample that was sequenced in a study of blood T cells in healthy people across ages. PCR was performed a second time for about 7 to 11 cycles using a sample-barcoded 5' primer and a J-beta primer mix. TCRdb ran MiXCR on the 5' RACE reads and lists one entry per CDR3 protein. The table has 2 million or so distinct CDR3 sequences, roughly 49% seen once. The sequenced material came from blood. The source of these receptors is a woman between 40 and 50 years old in good health.

In its sample, this clonotype was seen a few times. The V call is TRBV5-1, the J call TRBJ2-7; D is unclear. The CDR3 has 13 amino acids. CDR1 is SGHRS, CDR2 YFSETQ, per germline. With 3 bases removed from V and 3 bases from J, the gap between germline ends came to 10 bases. CDR3 in DNA: TGCGCCAGCAGCTCGGACGGTCACTACGAGCAGTACTTC. It yields the protein CASSSDGHYEQYF.

The genes are TRBV28 and TRBJ2-3, with TRBD2 matching over 9 bases. Germline V gene lookup returns CDR1 MDHEN and CDR2 SYDVKM. The CDR3 loop spans 17 amino acids. J was trimmed by 5 bases and V by 2 bases; bases with no gene match: 11. CDR3 sequence (DNA): TGTGCCAGCAGTTTAATGGGGGGCGGGGGGGCAGAAGATACGCAGTATTTT. Translation: CASSLMGGGGAEDTQYF.

The chain couples TRBV10-1 to TRBJ2-1; 7 positions match TRBD1. From germline, CDR1 is WNHNN and CDR2 SYGVQD (reference sequence). CDR3 length: 15 amino acids. The junction had 11 bases not matched to a gene; V was cut back by 4 bases and J by 8 bases. In DNA, the CDR3 is TGCGCCAGCAGTGTATCCCGACAGGGAATGGATGAGCAGTTCTTC. Encoded protein: CASSVSRQGMDEQFF.